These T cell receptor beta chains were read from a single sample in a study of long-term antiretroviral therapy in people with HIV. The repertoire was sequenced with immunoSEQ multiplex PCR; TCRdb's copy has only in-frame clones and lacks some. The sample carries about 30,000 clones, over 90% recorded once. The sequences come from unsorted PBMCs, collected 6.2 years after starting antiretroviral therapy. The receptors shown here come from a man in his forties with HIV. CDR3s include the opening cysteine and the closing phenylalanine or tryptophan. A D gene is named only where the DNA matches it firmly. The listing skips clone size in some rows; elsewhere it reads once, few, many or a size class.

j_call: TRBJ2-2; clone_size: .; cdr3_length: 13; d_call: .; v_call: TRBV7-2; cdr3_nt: TGTGCCAGCAGCTCCCCTAACACCGGGGAGCTGTTTTTT; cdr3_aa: CASSSPNTGELFF
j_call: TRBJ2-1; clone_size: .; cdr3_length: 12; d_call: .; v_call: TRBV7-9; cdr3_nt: TGTGCCAGCAGCTTACCCGGGGGCGAGCAGTTCTTC; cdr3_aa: CASSLPGGEQFF
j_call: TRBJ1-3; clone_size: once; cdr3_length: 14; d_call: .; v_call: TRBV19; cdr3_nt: TGTGCCAGTACCCGGGGTTCCTCTGGAAACACCATATATTTT; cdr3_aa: CASTRGSSGNTIYF
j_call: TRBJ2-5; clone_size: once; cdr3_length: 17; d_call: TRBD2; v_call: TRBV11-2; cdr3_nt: TGTGCCAGCAGCTTATTTGGCGGGGGGTCGTACCAAGAGACCCAGTACTTC; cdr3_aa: CASSLFGGGSYQETQYF
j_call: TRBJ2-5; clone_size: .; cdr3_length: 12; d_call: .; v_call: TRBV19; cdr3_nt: TGTGCCAGTAGTATATCGGAAGAGACCCAGTACTTC; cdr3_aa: CASSISEETQYF
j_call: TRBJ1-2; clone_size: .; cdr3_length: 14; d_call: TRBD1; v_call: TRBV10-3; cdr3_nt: TGTGCCACGCAACAGGGGACGATGGGTTATGGCTACACCTTC; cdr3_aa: CATQQGTMGYGYTF
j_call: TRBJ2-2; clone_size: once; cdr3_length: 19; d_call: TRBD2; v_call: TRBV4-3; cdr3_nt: TGCGCCAGCAGCCAGGCCCTACTAGCGGGAGGGCCGGACACCGGGGAGCTGTTTTTT; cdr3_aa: CASSQALLAGGPDTGELFF
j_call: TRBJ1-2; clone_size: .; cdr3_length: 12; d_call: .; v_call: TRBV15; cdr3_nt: TGTGCCACCAGCCCACGATTGGGGGGCTACACCTTC; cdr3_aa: CATSPRLGGYTF
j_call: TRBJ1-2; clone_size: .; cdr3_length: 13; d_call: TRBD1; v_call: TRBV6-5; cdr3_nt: TGTGCCAGCAGCCTCGGACAGGGCGACGGCTACACCTTC; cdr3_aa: CASSLGQGDGYTF
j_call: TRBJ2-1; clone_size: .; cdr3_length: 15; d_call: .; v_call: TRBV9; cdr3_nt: TGTGCCAGCAGCGTAGAGACAGTTAGCTACAATGAGCAGTTCTTC; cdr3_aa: CASSVETVSYNEQFF
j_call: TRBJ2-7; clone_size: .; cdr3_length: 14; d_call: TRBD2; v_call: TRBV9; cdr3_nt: TGTGCCAGCAGGGGGGGACTAACTTTCTACGAGCAGTACTTC; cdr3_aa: CASRGGLTFYEQYF
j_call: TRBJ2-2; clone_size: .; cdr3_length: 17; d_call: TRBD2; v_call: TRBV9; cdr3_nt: TGTGCCAGCAGCGTAGTAGCGGGAGGGCGGGGCACCGGGGAGCTGTTTTTT; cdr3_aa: CASSVVAGGRGTGELFF
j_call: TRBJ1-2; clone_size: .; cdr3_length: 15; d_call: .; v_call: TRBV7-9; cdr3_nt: TGTGCCAGCAGCTTATCGGACAGTCCCCTCTATGGCTACACCTTC; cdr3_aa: CASSLSDSPLYGYTF
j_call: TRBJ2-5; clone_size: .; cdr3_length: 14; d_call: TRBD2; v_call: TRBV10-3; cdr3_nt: TGTGCCATCAGTGAAGGCGGGGGGGGTGAGACCCAGTACTTC; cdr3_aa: CAISEGGGGETQYF
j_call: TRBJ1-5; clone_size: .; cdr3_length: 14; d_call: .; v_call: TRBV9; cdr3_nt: TGTGCCAGCAGCGTCGGATGGGGACATCAGCCCCAGCATTTT; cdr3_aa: CASSVGWGHQPQHF
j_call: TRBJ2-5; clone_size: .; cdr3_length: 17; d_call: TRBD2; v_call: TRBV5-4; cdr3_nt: TGTGCCAGCAGCTGGGGACTAGCGGGAGGGTTTGGAGAGACCCAGTACTTC; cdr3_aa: CASSWGLAGGFGETQYF
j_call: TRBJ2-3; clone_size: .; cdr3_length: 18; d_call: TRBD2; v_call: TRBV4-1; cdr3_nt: TGCGCCAGCAGCCAAGATGGGACTAGCGGGGGGACCACAGATACGCAGTATTTT; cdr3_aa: CASSQDGTSGGTTDTQYF
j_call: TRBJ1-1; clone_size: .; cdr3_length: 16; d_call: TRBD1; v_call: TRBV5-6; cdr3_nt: TGTGCCAGCAGTATGGGACAGGGTGGGAGAAAGACTGAAGCTTTCTTT; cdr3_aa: CASSMGQGGRKTEAFF
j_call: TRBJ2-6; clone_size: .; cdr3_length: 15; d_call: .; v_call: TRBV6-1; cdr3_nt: TGTGCCAGCACAACAGGTTCTGCTGGGGCCAACGTCCTGACTTTC; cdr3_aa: CASTTGSAGANVLTF
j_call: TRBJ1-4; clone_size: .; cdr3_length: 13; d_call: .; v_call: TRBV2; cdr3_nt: TGTGCCAGCAGTGTAAGGGTAGGGGAAAAACTGTTTTTT; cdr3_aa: CASSVRVGEKLFF
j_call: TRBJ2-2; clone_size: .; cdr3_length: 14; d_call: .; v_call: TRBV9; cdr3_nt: TGTGCCAGCAGTTTCACAACGGTCGGCGGGGAGCTGTTTTTT; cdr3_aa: CASSFTTVGGELFF
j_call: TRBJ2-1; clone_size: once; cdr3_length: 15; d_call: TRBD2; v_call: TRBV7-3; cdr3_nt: TGTGCCAGCAGCGGAGGACTAGCGGCCTACAATGAGCAGTTCTTC; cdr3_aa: CASSGGLAAYNEQFF
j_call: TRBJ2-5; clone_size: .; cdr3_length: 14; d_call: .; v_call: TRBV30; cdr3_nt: TGTGCCTGGAGTGTAAATAGGCCGGAAGAGACCCAGTACTTC; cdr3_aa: CAWSVNRPEETQYF
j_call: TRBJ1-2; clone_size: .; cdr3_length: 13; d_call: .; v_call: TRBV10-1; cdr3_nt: TGCGCCAGCAGTGCATACAGGGATACTGGCTACACCTTC; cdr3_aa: CASSAYRDTGYTF
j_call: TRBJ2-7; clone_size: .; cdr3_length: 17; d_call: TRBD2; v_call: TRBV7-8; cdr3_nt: TGTGCCAGCAGCCCACCGGGACTAGCGGGAGGGAGGTACGAGCAGTACTTC; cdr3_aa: CASSPPGLAGGRYEQYF
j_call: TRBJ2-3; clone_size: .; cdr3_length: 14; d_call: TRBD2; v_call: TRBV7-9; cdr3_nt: TGTGCCAGCAGCTTCGGGAGGAGCACAGATACGCAGTATTTT; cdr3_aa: CASSFGRSTDTQYF
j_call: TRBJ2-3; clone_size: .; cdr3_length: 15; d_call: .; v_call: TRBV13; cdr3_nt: TGTGCCAGCAGCTTCCGAGGGGCCGGCACAGATACGCAGTATTTT; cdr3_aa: CASSFRGAGTDTQYF
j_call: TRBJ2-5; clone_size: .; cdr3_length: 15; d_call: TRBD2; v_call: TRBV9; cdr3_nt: TGTGCCAGCAGCCTGCGGCTAGCGGGAGAAGAGACCCAGTACTTC; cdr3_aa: CASSLRLAGEETQYF
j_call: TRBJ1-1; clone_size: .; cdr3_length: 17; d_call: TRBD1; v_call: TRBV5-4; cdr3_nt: TGTGCCAGCAGCCACCCCATACAGGGGCGTGGTAACACTGAAGCTTTCTTT; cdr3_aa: CASSHPIQGRGNTEAFF
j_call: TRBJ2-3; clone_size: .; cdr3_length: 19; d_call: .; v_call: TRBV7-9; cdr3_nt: TGTGCCAGCAGCTCCCAGGTGGTTCGGGGTTCTTGGCTCGCAGATACGCAGTATTTT; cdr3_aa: CASSSQVVRGSWLADTQYF
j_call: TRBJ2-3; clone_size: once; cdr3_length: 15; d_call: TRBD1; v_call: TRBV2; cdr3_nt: TGTGCCAGCAGTCCTAGGGGGCTGGTAACAGATACGCAGTATTTT; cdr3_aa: CASSPRGLVTDTQYF
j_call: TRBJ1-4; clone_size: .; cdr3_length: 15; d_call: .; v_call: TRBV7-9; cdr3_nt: TGTGCCAGCAGCTTATTCGGCAGCTATAATGAAAAACTGTTTTTT; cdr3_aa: CASSLFGSYNEKLFF
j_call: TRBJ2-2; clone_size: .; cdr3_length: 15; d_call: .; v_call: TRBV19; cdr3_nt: TGTGCCAGTAGTATCGACTACTGGAACACCGGGGAGCTGTTTTTT; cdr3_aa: CASSIDYWNTGELFF
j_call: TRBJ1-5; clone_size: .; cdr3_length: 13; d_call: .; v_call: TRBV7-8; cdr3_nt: TGTGCCAGCAGCCCGTCCTTCAATCAGCCCCAGCATTTT; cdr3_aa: CASSPSFNQPQHF
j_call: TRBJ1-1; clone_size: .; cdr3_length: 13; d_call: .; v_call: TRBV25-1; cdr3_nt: TGTGCCAGCACCTTGGGGGGGGACACTGAAGCTTTCTTT; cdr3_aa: CASTLGGDTEAFF
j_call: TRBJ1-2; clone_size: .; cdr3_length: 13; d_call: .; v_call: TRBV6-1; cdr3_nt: TGTGCCAGCAGTAGGGCTTTTAACTATGGCTACACCTTC; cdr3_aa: CASSRAFNYGYTF
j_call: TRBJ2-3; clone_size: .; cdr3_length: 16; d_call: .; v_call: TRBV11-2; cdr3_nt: TGTGCCAGCAGCTTAGGTTTCCGGACTAACACAGATACGCAGTATTTT; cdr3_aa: CASSLGFRTNTDTQYF
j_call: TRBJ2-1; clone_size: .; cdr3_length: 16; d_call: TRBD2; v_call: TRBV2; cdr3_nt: TGTGCCAGCAGTGTCGGGACTAGCGGGGTATACAATGAGCAGTTCTTC; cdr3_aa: CASSVGTSGVYNEQFF
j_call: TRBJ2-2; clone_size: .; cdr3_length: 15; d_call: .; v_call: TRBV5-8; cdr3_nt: TGTGCCAGCAGCTTTGGGTGGGCGAACACCGGGGAGCTGTTTTTT; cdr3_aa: CASSFGWANTGELFF
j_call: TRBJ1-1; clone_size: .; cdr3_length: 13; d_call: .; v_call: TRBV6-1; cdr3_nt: TGTGCCAGCAGTACCGATTCGAACACTGAAGCTTTCTTT; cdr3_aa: CASSTDSNTEAFF
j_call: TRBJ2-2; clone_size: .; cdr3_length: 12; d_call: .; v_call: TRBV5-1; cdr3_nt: TGCGCCAGCAGCGCCTCCACCGGGGAGCTGTTTTTT; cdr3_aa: CASSASTGELFF
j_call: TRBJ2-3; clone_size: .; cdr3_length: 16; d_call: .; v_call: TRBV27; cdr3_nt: TGTGCCAGCAGTTTCTCTAGCGCCCCTAGCACAGATACGCAGTATTTT; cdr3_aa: CASSFSSAPSTDTQYF
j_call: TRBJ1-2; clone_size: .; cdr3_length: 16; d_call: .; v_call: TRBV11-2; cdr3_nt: TGTGCCAGCAGCTTAGGGCCGACAGGTCCTAACTATGGCTACACCTTC; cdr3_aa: CASSLGPTGPNYGYTF
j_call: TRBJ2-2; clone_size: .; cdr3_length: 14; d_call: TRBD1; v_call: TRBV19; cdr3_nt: TGTGCCAGTAAAGCGGACAGGTCCACCGGGGAGCTGTTTTTT; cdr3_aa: CASKADRSTGELFF
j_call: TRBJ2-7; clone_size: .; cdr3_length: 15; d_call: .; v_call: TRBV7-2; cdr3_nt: TGTGCCAGCAGCCCAACCGGGACCGCAGCCTACGAGCAGTACTTC; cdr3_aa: CASSPTGTAAYEQYF
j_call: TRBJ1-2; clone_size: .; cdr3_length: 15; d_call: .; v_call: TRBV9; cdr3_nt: TGTGCCAGCAGCCCAGGGGCAGGGCTTAACTATGGCTACACCTTC; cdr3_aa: CASSPGAGLNYGYTF
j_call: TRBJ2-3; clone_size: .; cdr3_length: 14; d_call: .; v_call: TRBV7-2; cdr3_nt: TGTGCCAGCAGCTCCGCAGGGGTCACAGATACGCAGTATTTT; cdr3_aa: CASSSAGVTDTQYF
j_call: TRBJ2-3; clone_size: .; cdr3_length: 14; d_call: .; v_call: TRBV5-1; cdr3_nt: TGCGCCAGCAGTGGAGGGCATAACACAGATACGCAGTATTTT; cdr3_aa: CASSGGHNTDTQYF
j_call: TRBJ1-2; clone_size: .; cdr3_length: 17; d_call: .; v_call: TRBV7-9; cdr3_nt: TGTGCCAGCAGCTTAGGTTCGGCAGCGCAGACTAACTATGGCTACACCTTC; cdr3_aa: CASSLGSAAQTNYGYTF
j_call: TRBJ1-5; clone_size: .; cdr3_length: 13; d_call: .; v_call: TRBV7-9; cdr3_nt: TGTGCCAGCAGCCCATATAGCAATCAGCCCCAGCATTTT; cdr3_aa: CASSPYSNQPQHF
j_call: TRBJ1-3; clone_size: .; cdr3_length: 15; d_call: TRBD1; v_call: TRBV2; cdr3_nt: TGTGCCAGCAGAGATGGGACAGGCCCTGGAAACACCATATATTTT; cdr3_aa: CASRDGTGPGNTIYF
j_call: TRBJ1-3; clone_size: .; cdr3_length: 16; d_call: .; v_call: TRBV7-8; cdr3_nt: TGTGCCAGCAGCCCCTCCGGGGGAAGAACTGGAAACACCATATATTTT; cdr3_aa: CASSPSGGRTGNTIYF
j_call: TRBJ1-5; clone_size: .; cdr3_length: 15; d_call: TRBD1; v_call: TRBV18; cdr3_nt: TGTGCCAGCTCACCTGGACAGGGGAACAATCAGCCCCAGCATTTT; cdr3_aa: CASSPGQGNNQPQHF
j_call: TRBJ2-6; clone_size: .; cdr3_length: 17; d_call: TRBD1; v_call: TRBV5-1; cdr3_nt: TGCGCCAGCAGCTCGGACAGGTCGACCTCTGGGGCCAACGTCCTGACTTTC; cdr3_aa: CASSSDRSTSGANVLTF
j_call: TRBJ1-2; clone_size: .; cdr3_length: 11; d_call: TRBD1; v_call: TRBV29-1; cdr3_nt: TGCAGCTCCCGGACAGGGTACGGCTACACCTTC; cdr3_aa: CSSRTGYGYTF
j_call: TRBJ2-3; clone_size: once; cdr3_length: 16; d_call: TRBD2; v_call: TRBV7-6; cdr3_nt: TGTGCCAGCAGCTTAATGCTAGCGGGAGGGGGAGATACGCAGTATTTT; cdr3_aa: CASSLMLAGGGDTQYF
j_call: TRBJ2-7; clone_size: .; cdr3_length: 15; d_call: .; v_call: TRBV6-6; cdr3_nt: TGTGCCAGCAGCAACACGCTCGGGGGACCCTACGAGCAGTACTTC; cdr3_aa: CASSNTLGGPYEQYF
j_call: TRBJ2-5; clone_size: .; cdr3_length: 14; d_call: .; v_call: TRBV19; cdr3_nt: TGTGCCAGTAGCCCGGGAGAGTCGAGAGAGACCCAGTACTTC; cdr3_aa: CASSPGESRETQYF
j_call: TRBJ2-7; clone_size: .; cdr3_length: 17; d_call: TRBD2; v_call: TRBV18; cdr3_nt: TGTGCCAGCTCACCATTTGCCGGGACTAGCGGGGTGGACGAGCAGTACTTC; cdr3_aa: CASSPFAGTSGVDEQYF
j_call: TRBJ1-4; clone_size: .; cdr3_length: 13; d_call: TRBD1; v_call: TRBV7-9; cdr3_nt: TGTGCCAGCAGCAAGGGGGCGGGGGAAAAACTGTTTTTT; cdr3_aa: CASSKGAGEKLFF